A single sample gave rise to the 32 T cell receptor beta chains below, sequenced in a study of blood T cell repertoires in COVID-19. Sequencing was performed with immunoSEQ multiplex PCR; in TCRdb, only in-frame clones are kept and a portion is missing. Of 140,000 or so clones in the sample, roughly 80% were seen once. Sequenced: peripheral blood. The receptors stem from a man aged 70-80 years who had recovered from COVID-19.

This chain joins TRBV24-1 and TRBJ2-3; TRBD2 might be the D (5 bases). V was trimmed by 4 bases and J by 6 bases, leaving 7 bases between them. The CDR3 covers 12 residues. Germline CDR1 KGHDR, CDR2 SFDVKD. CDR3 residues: CATSEGGDTQYF. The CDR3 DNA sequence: TGTGCCACCAGTGAAGGCGGGGATACGCAGTATTTT.

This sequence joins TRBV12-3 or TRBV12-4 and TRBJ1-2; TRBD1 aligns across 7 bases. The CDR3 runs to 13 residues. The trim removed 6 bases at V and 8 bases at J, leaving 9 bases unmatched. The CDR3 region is CASSPGQVNGYTF. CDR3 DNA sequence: TGTGCCAGCAGCCCAGGACAGGTTAACGGCTACACCTTC.

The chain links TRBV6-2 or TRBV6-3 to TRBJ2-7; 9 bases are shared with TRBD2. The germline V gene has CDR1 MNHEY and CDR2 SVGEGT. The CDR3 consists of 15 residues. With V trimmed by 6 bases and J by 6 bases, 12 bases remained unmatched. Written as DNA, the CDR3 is TGTGCCAGCAGATACCCCGGGACTAGCTGGAGCGAGCAGTACTTC. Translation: CASRYPGTSWSEQYF.

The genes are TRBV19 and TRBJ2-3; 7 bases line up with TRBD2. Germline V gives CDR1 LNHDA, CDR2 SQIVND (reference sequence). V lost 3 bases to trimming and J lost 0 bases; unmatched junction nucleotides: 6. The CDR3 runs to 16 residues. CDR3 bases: TGTGCCAGTAGTATCCGGGGGGAGCGGAGCACAGATACGCAGTATTTT. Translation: CASSIRGERSTDTQYF.

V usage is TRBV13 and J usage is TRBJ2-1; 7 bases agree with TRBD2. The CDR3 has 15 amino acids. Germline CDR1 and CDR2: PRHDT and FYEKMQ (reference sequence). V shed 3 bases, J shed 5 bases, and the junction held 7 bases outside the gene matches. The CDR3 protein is CASSLAGAKNNEQFF. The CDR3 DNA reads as TGTGCCAGCAGCTTGGCGGGAGCGAAGAACAATGAGCAGTTCTTC. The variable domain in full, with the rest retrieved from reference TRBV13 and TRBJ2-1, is AAGVIQSPRHLIKEKRETATLKCYPIPRHDTVYWYQQGPGQDPQFLISFYEKMQSDKGSIPDRFSAQQFSDYHSELNMSSLELGDSALYFCASSLAGAKNNEQFFGPGTRLTVL.

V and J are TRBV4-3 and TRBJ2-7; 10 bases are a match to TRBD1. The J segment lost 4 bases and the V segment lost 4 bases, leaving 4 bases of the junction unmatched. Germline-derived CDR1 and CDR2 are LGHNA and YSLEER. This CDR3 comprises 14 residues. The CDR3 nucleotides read TGCGCCAGCAGCCCCGGGACAGGGGATTACGAGCAGTACTTC. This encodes CASSPGTGDYEQYF.

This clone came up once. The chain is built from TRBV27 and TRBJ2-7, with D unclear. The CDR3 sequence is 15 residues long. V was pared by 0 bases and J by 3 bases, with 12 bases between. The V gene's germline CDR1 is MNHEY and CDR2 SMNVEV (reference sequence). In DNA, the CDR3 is TGTGCCAGCAGTTTATCGATCGGGTGGAACTACGAGCAGTACTTC. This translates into CASSLSIGWNYEQYF.

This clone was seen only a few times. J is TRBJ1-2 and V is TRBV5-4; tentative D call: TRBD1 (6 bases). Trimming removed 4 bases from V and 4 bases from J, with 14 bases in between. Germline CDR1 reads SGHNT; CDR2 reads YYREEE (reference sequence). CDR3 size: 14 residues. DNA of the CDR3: TGTGCCAGCAGCCAAGAGACAGGCGTCTATGGCTACACCTTC. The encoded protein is CASSQETGVYGYTF.

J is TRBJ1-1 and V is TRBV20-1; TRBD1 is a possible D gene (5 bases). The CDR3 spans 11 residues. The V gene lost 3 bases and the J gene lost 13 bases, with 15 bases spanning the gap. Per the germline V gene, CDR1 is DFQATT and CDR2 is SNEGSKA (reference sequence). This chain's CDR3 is CSARGGPGGFF. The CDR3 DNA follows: TGCAGTGCTAGGGGGGGACCAGGTGGTTTCTTT.

The CDR3 spells CASSLAGLAGLGETQYF. CDR3 nucleotide sequence: TGTGCCAGCAGCTTGGCCGGACTAGCGGGACTCGGGGAGACCCAGTACTTC. This sequence joins TRBV5-5 and TRBJ2-5; 12 bases line up with TRBD2. After removal of 0 bases from V and 5 bases from J, the junction contained 8 bases not matched to a gene. CDR1 and CDR2 from the germline V gene are SGHKS and YYEKEE (reference sequence). CDR3 length: 17 amino acids.

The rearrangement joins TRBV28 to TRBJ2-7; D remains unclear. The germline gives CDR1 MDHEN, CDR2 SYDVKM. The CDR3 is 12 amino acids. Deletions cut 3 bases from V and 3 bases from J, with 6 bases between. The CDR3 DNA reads TGTGCCAGCAGTTTTCTTAACTACGAGCAGTACTTC. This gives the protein CASSFLNYEQYF.

CDR3 protein: CAWSTRSNKQFF. DNA for the CDR3: TGTGCCTGGAGTACTAGGTCAAATAAGCAGTTCTTC. V gene TRBV30 combines with J gene TRBJ2-1, with D perhaps TRBD2 (5 bases). In germline, CDR1 is GTSNPN, CDR2 SVGIG (reference sequence). The germline V and J ends were trimmed by 2 bases and 11 bases, with 13 bases remaining between them. The CDR3 loop spans 12 amino acids.

CDR3 amino acids: CASSLSGLFYEQYF. The DNA of the CDR3 is TGTGCCAGCAGTTTAAGTGGCCTTTTCTACGAGCAGTACTTC. V is TRBV27 and J is TRBJ2-7, with D unclear. The CDR3 has 14 residues. Germline V gene sequence: CDR1 MNHEY, CDR2 SMNVEV (reference sequence). V lost 2 bases and J lost 3, with 11 bases in between.

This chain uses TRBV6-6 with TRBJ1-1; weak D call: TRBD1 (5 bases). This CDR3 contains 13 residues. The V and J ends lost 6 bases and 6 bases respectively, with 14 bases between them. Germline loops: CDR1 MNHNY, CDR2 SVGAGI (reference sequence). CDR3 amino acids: CASSPRWGAEAFF. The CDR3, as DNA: TGTGCCAGCAGCCCCCGCTGGGGGGCTGAAGCTTTCTTT.

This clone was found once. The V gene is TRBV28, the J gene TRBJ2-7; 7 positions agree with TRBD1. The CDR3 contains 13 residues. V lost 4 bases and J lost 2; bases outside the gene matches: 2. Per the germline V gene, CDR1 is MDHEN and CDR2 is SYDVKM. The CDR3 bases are TGTGCCAGCAGTTACAGGGGCACCTACGAGCAGTACTTC. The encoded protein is CASSYRGTYEQYF.

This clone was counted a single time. The CDR3 coding sequence is TGTGCCAGCAGCTTGTTGGACGTCGCAGGGCTCCATGGCTACACCTTC. This gives the protein CASSLLDVAGLHGYTF. This chain joins TRBV5-6 and TRBJ1-2, with D tentatively TRBD1 (5 bases). The V and J ends lost 1 base and 6 bases respectively, with 19 bases between them. The CDR3 has 16 residues. CDR1 SGHDT and CDR2 YYEEEE come from the germline V gene.

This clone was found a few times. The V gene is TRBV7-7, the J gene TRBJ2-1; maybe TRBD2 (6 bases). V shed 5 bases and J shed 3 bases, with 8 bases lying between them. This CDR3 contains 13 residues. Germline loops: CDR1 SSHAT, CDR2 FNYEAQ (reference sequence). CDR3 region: CASSPGDYNEQFF. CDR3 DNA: TGTGCCAGCAGCCCGGGGGACTACAATGAGCAGTTCTTC. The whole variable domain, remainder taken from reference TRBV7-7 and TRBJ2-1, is GAGVSQSPRYKVTKRGQDVTLRCDPISSHATLYWYQQALGQGPEFLTYFNYEAQPDKSGLPSDRFSAERPEGSISTLTIQRTEQRDSAMYRCASSPGDYNEQFFGPGTRLTVL.

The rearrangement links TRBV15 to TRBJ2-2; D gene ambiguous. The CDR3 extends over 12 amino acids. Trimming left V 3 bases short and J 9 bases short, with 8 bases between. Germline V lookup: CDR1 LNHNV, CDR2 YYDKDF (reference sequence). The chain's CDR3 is CATSRAHRELFF. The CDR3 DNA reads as TGTGCCACCAGCAGGGCCCACCGGGAGCTGTTTTTT.

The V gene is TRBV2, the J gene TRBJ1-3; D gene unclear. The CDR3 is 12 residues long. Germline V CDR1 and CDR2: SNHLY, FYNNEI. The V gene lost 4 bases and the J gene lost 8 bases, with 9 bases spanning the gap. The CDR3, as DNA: TGTGCCAGCAGTGCGGGGTCGGACACCATATATTTT. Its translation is CASSAGSDTIYF.

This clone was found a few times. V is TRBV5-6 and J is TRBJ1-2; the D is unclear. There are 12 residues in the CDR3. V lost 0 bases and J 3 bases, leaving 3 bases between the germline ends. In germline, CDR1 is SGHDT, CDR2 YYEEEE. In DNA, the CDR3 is TGTGCCAGCAGCTTGGAGCACTATGGCTACACCTTC. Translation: CASSLEHYGYTF. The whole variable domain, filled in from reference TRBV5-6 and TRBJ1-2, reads DAGVTQSPTHLIKTRGQQVTLRCSPKSGHDTVSWYQQALGQGPQFIFQYYEEEERQRGNFPDRFSGHQFPNYSSELNVNALLLGDSALYLCASSLEHYGYTFGSGTRLTVV.

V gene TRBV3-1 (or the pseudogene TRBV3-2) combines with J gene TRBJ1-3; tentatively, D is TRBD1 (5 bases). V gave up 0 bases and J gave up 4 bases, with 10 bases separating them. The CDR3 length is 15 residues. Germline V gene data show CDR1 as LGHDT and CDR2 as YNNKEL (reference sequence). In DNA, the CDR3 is TGTGCCAGCAGCCAAGATGGACACGGAGGAAACACCATATATTTT. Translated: CASSQDGHGGNTIYF.

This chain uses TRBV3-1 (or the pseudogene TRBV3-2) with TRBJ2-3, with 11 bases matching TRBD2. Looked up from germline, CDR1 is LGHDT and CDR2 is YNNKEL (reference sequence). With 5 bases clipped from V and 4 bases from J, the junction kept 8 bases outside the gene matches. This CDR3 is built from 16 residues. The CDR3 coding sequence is TGTGCCAGCAGCGAACCGGGACTAGCGGAATCAGATACGCAGTATTTT. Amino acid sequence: CASSEPGLAESDTQYF.

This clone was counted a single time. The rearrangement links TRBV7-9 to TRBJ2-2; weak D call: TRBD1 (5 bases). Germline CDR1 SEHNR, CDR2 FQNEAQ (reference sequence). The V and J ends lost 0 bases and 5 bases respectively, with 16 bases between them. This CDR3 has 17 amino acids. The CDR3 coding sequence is TGTGCCAGCAGCTTAGCGACCCAGGGTGGTCGGACCGGGGAGCTGTTTTTT. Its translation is CASSLATQGGRTGELFF. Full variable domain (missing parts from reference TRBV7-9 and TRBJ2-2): DTGVSQNPRHKITKRGQNVTFRCDPISEHNRLYWYRQTLGQGPEFLTYFQNEAQLEKSRLLSDRFSAERPKGSFSTLEIQRTEQGDSAMYLCASSLATQGGRTGELFFGEGSRLTVL.

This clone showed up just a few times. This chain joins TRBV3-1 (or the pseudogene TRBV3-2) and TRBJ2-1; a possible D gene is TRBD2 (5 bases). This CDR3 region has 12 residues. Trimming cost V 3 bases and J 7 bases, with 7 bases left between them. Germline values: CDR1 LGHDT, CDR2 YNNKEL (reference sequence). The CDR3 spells CASSHGGNEQFF. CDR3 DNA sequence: TGTGCCAGCAGCCACGGCGGGAATGAGCAGTTCTTC.

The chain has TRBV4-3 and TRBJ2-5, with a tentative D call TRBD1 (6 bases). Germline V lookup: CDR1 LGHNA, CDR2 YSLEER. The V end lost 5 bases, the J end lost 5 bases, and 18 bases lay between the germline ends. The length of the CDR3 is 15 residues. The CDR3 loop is CASSYKMSRGETQYF. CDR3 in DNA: TGCGCCAGCAGCTACAAGATGTCCAGGGGTGAGACCCAGTACTTC.

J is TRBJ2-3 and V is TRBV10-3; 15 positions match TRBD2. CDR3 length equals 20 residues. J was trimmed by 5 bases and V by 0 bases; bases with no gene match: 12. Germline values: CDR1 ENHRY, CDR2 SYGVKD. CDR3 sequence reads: CAISESNYRTSGRAGDTQYF. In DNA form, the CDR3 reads TGTGCCATCAGTGAGTCGAACTACCGGACTAGCGGGAGGGCCGGAGATACGCAGTATTTT.

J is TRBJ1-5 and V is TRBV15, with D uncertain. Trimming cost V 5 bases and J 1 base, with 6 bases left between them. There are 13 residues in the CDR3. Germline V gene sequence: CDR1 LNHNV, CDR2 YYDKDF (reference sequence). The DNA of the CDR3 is TGTGCCACCAGCGTGAGAAGCAATCAGCCCCAGCATTTT. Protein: CATSVRSNQPQHF.

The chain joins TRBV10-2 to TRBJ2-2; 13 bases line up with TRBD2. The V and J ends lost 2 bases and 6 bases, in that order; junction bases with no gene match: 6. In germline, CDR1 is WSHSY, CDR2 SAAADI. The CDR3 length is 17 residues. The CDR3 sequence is CASSEIGLAGAPGELFF. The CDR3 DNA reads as TGCGCCAGCAGTGAGATCGGACTAGCGGGAGCCCCCGGGGAGCTGTTTTTT.

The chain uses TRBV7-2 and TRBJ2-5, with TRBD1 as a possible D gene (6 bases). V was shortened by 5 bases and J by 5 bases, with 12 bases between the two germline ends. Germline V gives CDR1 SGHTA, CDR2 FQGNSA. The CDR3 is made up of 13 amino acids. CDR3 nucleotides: TGTGCCAGCAGCCAGAATCAGGGGGAGACCCAGTACTTC. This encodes CASSQNQGETQYF.

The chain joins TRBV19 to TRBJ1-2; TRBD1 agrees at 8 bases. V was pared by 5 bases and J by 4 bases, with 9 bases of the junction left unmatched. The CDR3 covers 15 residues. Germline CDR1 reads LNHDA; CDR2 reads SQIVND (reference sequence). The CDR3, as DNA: TGTGCCAGTAGTCTCGGGACAGGTGATCGCTATGGCTACACCTTC. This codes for CASSLGTGDRYGYTF.

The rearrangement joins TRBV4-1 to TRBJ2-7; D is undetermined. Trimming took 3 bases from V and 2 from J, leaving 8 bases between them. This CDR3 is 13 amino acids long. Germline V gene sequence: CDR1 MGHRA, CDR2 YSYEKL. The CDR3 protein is CASSQIAAYEQYF. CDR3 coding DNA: TGCGCCAGCAGCCAGATAGCCGCCTACGAGCAGTACTTC.

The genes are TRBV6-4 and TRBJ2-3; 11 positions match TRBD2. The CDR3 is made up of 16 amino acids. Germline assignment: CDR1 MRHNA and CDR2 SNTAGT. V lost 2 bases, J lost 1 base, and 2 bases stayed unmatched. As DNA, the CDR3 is TGTGCCAGCAGTGACGGGACTAGCGGAGGCACAGATACGCAGTATTTT. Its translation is CASSDGTSGGTDTQYF.